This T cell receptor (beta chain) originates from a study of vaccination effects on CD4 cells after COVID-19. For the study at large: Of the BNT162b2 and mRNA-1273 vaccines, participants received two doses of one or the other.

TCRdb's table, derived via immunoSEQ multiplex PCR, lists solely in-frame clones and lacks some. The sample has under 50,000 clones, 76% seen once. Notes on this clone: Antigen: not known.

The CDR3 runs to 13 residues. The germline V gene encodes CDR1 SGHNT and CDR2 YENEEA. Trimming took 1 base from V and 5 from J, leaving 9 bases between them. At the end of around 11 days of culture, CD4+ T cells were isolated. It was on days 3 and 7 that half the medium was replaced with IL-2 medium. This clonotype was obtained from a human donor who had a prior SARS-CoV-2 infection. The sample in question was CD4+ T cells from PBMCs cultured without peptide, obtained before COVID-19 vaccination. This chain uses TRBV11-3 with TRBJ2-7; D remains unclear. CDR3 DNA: TGTGCCAGCAGCTTAGGATTCCCCCACGAGCAGTACTTC. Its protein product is CASSLGFPHEQYF.